The rows below give T cell receptor beta chains drawn from one sample of a study of T cell repertoires in cytomegalovirus infection. MiXCR was run by TCRdb on the reads, yielding one entry per CDR3 protein. Here the sample spans a few hundred thousand distinct CDR3 sequences, over 35% being singletons. Their antigens are not known. Sample: cultured PBMCs, taken from culture after CMV antigen stimulation. The receptors shown here come from a human donor in good health (CMV status not recorded). Some clones in this sample may be carry-over from other donors' samples. Both conserved end residues are part of each CDR3. The D gene is left open where the match is weak. Some rows have no size entry. The others give once, few or many, or a class for an expanded clone.

15	few	TRBJ2-1	TRBV7-8	NA	CASSPRWAEYNEQFF	TGTGCCAGCAGCCCTCGGTGGGCCGAATACAATGAGCAGTTCTTC
15	NA	TRBJ1-4	TRBV19	NA	CASSALSRGIEKLFF	TGTGCCAGTAGTGCCCTCTCTAGGGGGATTGAAAAACTGTTTTTT
16	few	TRBJ1-5	TRBV6-1	NA	CASRRAGLTIDQPQHF	TGTGCCAGCAGGCGGGCAGGGCTAACTATCGATCAGCCCCAGCATTTT
15	NA	TRBJ1-4	TRBV5-1	TRBD1	CASSLGTGRYEKLFF	TGCGCCAGCAGCCTAGGGACAGGGCGGTATGAAAAACTGTTTTTT
14	NA	TRBJ1-5	TRBV7-9	NA	CASSSVNSNQPQHF	TGTGCCAGCAGCTCGGTTAATAGCAATCAGCCCCAGCATTTT
12	few	TRBJ2-1	TRBV12-3/TRBV12-4	TRBD2	CASGREVAEQFF	TGTGCCAGCGGTCGGGAGGTAGCTGAGCAGTTCTTC
14	few	TRBJ2-7	TRBV4-3	NA	CASSRTSRTYEQYF	TGCGCCAGCAGCCGCACCAGCCGAACCTACGAGCAGTACTTC
14	NA	TRBJ2-2	TRBV10-3	TRBD1	CAISSTGSTGELFF	TGTGCCATCAGTTCGACAGGGAGCACCGGGGAGCTGTTTTTT
11	NA	TRBJ1-2	TRBV6-6	NA	CASSRVGEYTF	TGTGCCAGCAGTCGTGTAGGGGAGTACACCTTC
14	NA	TRBJ1-6	TRBV12-3/TRBV12-4	NA	CASSFMGVGSPLHF	TGTGCCAGCAGTTTCATGGGGGTAGGTTCACCCCTCCACTTT
14	NA	TRBJ1-5	TRBV10-3	TRBD1	CAIRDGQGNQPQHF	TGTGCCATCAGAGATGGACAGGGCAATCAGCCCCAGCATTTT
16	NA	TRBJ2-1	TRBV12-3/TRBV12-4	NA	CASSLALGGPTNEQFF	TGTGCCAGCAGTTTAGCGCTGGGGGGGCCTACGAATGAGCAGTTCTTC
15	NA	TRBJ1-4	TRBV7-2	TRBD1	CASSQRQGGGGKLFF	TGTGCCAGCAGCCAGAGACAGGGTGGGGGGGGAAAACTGTTTTTT
17	few	TRBJ2-1	TRBV7-2	NA	CASSSFDSYPSYNEQFF	TGTGCCAGCAGCTCCTTCGACAGCTACCCCTCCTACAATGAGCAGTTCTTC
13	NA	TRBJ2-3	TRBV6-2/TRBV6-3	NA	CASTRDSSYTQYF	TGTGCCAGCACCCGGGACTCCTCGTATACGCAGTATTTT
13	few	TRBJ1-1	TRBV27	NA	CASRGEGNTEAFF	TGTGCCAGCAGGGGTGAGGGTAACACTGAAGCTTTCTTT
13	NA	TRBJ2-1	TRBV10-3	NA	CAISESQGHEQFF	TGTGCCATCAGTGAGTCGCAGGGACATGAGCAGTTCTTC
16	few	TRBJ2-6	TRBV27	NA	CASLPAGLGGANVLTF	TGTGCCAGCCTCCCAGCTGGGCTAGGAGGGGCCAACGTCCTGACTTTC
14	NA	TRBJ2-7	TRBV7-2	TRBD1	CASSHWDRGDEQYF	TGTGCCAGCAGCCATTGGGACAGAGGTGACGAGCAGTACTTC
14	NA	TRBJ1-3	TRBV4-1	NA	CASSQDRVDNTIYF	TGCGCCAGCAGCCAAGATCGGGTCGATAACACCATATATTTT
13	few	TRBJ2-5	TRBV25-1	NA	CASSEGGTKTQYF	TGTGCCAGCAGTGAGGGCGGGACGAAGACCCAGTACTTC
13	NA	TRBJ2-5	TRBV7-8	NA	CAVRGRGRETQYF	TGTGCCGTCAGAGGTAGAGGGAGGGAGACCCAGTACTTC
17	few	TRBJ1-4	TRBV6-2/TRBV6-3	NA	CASSYVFRQRVNEKLFF	TGTGCCAGCAGTTACGTTTTCAGGCAGCGGGTTAATGAAAAACTGTTTTTT
15	NA	TRBJ2-5	TRBV5-1	NA	CASSLFDRFQETQYF	TGCGCCAGCAGCTTGTTTGACAGGTTTCAAGAGACCCAGTACTTC
14	NA	TRBJ1-5	TRBV6-1	NA	CASSEGSLNQPQHF	TGTGCCAGCAGTGAGGGCAGCTTAAATCAGCCCCAGCATTTT
15	NA	TRBJ1-5	TRBV5-4	NA	CASSSTDNSNQPQHF	TGTGCCAGCAGCTCAACGGATAATAGCAATCAGCCCCAGCATTTT
14	NA	TRBJ1-3	TRBV6-1	NA	CASSHGTSGNTIYF	TGTGCCAGCAGTCATGGGACCTCTGGAAACACCATATATTTT
18	few	TRBJ2-1	TRBV7-6	TRBD2	CASSLGFFGTSVDNEQFF	TGTGCCAGCAGCTTGGGATTTTTCGGGACTAGCGTTGACAATGAGCAGTTCTTC